The rows below give T cell receptor beta chains drawn from one sample of a study of blood T cells in healthy people across ages. TCRdb re-called the 5' RACE reads through MiXCR, storing one row per CDR3 protein. Counted here are about 1.4 million distinct CDR3 sequences, around 59% occurring once; the ten biggest clones make up over 5%. The sample consisted of blood. The receptor source for this set is a man between 18 and 29 years old in good health. Each CDR3 is given with its conserved first and last residue.

cdr3_aa: CASSDSPRFGTEAFF
v_call: TRBV7-9
j_call: TRBJ1-1

cdr3_aa: CASSPSWGTGANVLTF
v_call: TRBV27
j_call: TRBJ2-6

cdr3_aa: CASSPSKGLSDEQYF
v_call: TRBV6-4
j_call: TRBJ2-7

cdr3_aa: CASSKGGPQETQYF
v_call: TRBV12-3/TRBV12-4
j_call: TRBJ2-5

cdr3_aa: CASSQGGLWGTKNSNEQFF
v_call: TRBV4-3
j_call: TRBJ2-1

cdr3_aa: CASSPLGGSSNQPQHF
v_call: TRBV9
j_call: TRBJ1-5

cdr3_aa: CASSLGLAGAVTDTQYF
v_call: TRBV5-6
j_call: TRBJ2-3

cdr3_aa: CASSSPDRGYYGYTF
v_call: TRBV7-9
j_call: TRBJ1-2

cdr3_aa: CASSATGGLTEQYF
v_call: TRBV25-1
j_call: TRBJ2-7

cdr3_aa: CVSSLGGTGDPYF
v_call: TRBV28
j_call: TRBJ2-4

cdr3_aa: CATIGQGLAKNIQYF
v_call: TRBV24-1
j_call: TRBJ2-4

cdr3_aa: CASRMTSGSIYEQYF
v_call: TRBV7-2
j_call: TRBJ2-7

cdr3_aa: CSARGLSGTGFQNIQYF
v_call: TRBV20-1
j_call: TRBJ2-4